This TCR beta chain emerged from a study of cytomegalovirus exposure and HLA in healthy donors. This clone was observed a single time. Its specificity is unknown. The PCR used 60 Vbeta and 13 Jbeta primers. Sequencing was performed with immunoSEQ multiplex PCR; in TCRdb, only in-frame clones are kept and a portion is missing. The sample carries approximately 140,000 clones, around three quarters recorded once. Whole-study results and caveats: Among the CMV-associated chains, three were confirmed in vitro as specific for CMV antigens.

The source is a man aged 35 to 55 in good health and CMV-seropositive. Input material: PBMCs.

CDR3 region: CASSVGEGVGQFF. The CDR3 DNA is TGTGCCAGCAGCGTAGGGGAAGGGGTTGGGCAGTTCTTC. The chain couples TRBV9 to TRBJ2-1, with D possibly matching TRBD1 (5 bases). V shed 0 bases and J shed 12 bases, with 13 bases lying between them. The germline V gene has CDR1 SGDLS and CDR2 YYNGEE. The CDR3 spans 13 residues.